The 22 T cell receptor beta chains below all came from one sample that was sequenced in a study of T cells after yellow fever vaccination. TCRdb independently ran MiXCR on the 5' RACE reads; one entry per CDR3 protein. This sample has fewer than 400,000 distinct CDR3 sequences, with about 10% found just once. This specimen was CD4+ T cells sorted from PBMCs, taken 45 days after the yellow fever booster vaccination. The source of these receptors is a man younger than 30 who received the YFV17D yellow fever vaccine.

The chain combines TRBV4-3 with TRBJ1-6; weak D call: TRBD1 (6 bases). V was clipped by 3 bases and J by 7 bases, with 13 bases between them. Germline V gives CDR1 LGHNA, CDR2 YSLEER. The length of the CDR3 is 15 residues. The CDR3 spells CASSQGDISNSPLHF. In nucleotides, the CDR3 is TGCGCCAGCAGCCAGGGGGACATTTCGAATTCACCCCTCCACTTT.

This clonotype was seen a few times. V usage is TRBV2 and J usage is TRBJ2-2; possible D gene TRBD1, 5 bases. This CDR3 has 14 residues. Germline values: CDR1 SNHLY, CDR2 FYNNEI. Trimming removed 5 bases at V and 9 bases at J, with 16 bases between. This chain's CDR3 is CASSLTGGYRELFF. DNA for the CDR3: TGTGCCAGCAGTTTAACAGGTGGATACCGGGAGCTGTTTTTT.

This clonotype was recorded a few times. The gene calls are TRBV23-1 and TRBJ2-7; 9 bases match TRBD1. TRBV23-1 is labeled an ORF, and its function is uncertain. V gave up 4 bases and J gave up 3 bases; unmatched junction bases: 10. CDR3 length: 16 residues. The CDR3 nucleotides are TGCGCCAGCAGTCCTAGTGGCGGGGACAGGGACTACGAGCAGTACTTC. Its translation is CASSPSGGDRDYEQYF.

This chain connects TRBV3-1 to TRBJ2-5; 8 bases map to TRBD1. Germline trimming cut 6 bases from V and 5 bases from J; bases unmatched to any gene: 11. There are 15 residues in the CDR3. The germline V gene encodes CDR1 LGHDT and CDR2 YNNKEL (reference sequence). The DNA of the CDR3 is TGTGCCAGCAGGCGAGAACCTCGACAGGGGGAGACCCAGTACTTC. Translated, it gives CASRREPRQGETQYF.

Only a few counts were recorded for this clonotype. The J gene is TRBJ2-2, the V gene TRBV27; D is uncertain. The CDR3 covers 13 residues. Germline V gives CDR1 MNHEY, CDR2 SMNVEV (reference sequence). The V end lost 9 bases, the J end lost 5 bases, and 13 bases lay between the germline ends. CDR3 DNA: TGTGCCAGTAAAAACCGAGAAACCGGGGAGCTGTTTTTT. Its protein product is CASKNRETGELFF.

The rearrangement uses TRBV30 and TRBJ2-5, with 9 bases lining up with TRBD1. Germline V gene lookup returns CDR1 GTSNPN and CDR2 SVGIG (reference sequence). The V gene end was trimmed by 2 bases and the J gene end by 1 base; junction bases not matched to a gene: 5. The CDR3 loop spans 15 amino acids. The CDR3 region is CAWSIGTGTQETQYF. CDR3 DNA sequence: TGTGCCTGGAGTATCGGGACAGGGACCCAAGAGACCCAGTACTTC.

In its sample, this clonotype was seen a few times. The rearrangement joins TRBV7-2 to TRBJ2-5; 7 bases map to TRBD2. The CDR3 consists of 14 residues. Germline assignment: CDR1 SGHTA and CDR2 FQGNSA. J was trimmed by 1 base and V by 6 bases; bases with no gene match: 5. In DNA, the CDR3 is TGTGCCAGCAGACCTAGCGGAGCCCAAGAGACCCAGTACTTC. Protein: CASRPSGAQETQYF.

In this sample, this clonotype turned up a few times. The CDR3, as DNA: TGTGCCAGTAGGACGGACAGAACCACAGATACGCAGTATTTT. The encoded protein is CASRTDRTTDTQYF. This rearrangement joins TRBV19 to TRBJ2-3, with a tentative D call TRBD1 (6 bases). Trimming shortened V by 6 bases and J by 2 bases, and 12 bases separated the two germline ends. The CDR3 has 14 amino acids. Per the germline V gene, CDR1 is LNHDA and CDR2 is SQIVND (reference sequence).

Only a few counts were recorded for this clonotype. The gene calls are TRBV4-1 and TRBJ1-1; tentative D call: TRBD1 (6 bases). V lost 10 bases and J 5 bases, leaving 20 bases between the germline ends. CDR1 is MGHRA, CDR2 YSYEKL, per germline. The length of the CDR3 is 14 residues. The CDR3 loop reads CATRNRARGTEAFF. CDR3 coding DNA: TGCGCCACCCGAAACAGGGCAAGAGGAACTGAAGCTTTCTTT.

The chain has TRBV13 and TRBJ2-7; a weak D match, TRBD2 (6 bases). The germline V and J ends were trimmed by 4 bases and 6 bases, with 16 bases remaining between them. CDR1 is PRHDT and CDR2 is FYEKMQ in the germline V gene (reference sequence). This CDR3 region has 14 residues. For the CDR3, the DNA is TGTGCCAGCAGCTACAGAGGATGGAGGGGCGAGCAGTACGTC. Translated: CASSYRGWRGEQYV.

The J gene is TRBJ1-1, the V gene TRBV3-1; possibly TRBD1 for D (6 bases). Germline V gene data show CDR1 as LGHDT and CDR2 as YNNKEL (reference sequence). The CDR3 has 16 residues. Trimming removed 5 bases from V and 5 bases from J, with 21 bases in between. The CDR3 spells CASSYYQGKVGTEAFF. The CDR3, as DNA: TGTGCCAGCAGCTACTATCAGGGGAAAGTCGGAACTGAAGCTTTCTTT.

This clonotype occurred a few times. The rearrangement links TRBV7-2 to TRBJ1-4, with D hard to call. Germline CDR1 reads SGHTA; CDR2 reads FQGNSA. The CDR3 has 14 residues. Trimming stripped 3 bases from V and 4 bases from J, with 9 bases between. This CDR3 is CASSLREFNEKLFF. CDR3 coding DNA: TGTGCCAGCAGCTTGCGGGAGTTTAATGAAAAACTGTTTTTT.

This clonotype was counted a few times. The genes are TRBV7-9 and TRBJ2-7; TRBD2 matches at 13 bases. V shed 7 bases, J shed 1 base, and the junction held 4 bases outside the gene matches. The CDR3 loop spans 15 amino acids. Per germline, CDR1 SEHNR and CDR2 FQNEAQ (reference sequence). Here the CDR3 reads CASTRLAGGSYEQYV. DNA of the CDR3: TGTGCCAGCACCAGACTAGCGGGAGGATCCTACGAGCAGTACGTC.

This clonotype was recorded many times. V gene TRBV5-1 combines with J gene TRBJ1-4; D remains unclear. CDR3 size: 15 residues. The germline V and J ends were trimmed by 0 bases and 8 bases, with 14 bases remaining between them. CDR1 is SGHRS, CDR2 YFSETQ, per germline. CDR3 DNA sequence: TGCGCCAGCAGCTTGGTTTCTAACGTACACGAAAAACTGTTTTTT. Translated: CASSLVSNVHEKLFF.

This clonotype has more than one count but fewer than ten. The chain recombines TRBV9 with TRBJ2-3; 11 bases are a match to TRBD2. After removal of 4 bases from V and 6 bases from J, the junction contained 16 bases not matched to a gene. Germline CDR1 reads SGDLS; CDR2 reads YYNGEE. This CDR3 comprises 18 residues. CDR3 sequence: CASSTRSWIAGGLDTQYF. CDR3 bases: TGTGCCAGCAGCACCCGTAGCTGGATAGCGGGGGGGCTTGATACGCAGTATTTT.

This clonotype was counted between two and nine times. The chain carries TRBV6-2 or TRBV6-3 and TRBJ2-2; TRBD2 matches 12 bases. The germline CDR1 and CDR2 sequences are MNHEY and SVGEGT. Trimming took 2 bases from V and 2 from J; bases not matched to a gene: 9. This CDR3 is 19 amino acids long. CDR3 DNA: TGTGCCAGCAGTTACCGCAGACTAGCGGGGGACCGAAACACCGGGGAGCTGTTTTTT. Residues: CASSYRRLAGDRNTGELFF.

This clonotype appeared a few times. CDR3 amino acids: CASSLGPAGGPGDTQYF. As DNA, the CDR3 is TGTGCCAGCAGCTTAGGGCCAGCGGGGGGGCCTGGAGATACGCAGTATTTT. J is TRBJ2-3 and V is TRBV11-2; 10 bases line up with TRBD2. Germline CDR1 and CDR2: SGHAT and FQNNGV. J lost 5 bases, V lost 1 base, and 9 bases had no gene match. The CDR3 covers 17 residues.

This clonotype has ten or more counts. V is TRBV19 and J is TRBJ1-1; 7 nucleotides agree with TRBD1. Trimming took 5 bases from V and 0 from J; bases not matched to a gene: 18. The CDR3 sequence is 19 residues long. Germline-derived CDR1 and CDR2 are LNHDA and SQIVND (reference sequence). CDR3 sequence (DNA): TGTGCCAGTAGTCCTGACGACAGGGTCTGGGCCCCTATGAACACTGAAGCTTTCTTT. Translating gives CASSPDDRVWAPMNTEAFF.

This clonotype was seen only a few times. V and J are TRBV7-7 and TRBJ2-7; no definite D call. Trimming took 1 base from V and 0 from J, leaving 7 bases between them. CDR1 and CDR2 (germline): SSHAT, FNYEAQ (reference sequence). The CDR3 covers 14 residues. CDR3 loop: CASSLGPSSYEQYF. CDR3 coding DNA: TGTGCCAGCAGCTTAGGCCCAAGCTCCTACGAGCAGTACTTC.

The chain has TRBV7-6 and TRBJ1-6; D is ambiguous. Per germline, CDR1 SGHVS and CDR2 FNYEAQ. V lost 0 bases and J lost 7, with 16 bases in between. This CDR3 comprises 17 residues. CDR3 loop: CASSLAAGPGSNSPLHF. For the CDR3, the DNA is TGTGCCAGCAGCTTAGCGGCGGGCCCCGGGTCAAATTCACCCCTCCACTTT.

CDR3 coding DNA: TGCAGTGCTATCAGACCCCCTGAGGAAGACATTCAGTACTTC. Translated, it gives CSAIRPPEEDIQYF. V usage is TRBV20-1 and J usage is TRBJ2-4; the D is unclear. Trimming left V 4 bases short and J 8 bases short, with 18 bases between. Looked up from germline, CDR1 is DFQATT and CDR2 is SNEGSKA (reference sequence). The CDR3 has 14 amino acids.

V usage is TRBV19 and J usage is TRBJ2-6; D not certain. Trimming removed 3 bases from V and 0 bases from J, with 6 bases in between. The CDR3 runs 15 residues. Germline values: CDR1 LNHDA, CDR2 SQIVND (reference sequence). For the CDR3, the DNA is TGTGCCAGTAGTATGGTGTACTCTGGGGCCAACGTCCTGACTTTC. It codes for CASSMVYSGANVLTF.